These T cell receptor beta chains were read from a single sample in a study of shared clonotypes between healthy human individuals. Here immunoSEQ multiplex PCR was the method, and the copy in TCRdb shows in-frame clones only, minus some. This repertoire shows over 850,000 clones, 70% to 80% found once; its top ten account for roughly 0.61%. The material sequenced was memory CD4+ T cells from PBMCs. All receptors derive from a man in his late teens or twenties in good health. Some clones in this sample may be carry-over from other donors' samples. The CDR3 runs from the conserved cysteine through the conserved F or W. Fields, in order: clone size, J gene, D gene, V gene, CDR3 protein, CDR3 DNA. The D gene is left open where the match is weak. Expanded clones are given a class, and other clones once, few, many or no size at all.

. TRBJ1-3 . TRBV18 CASSYFRGEGTIYF TGTGCCAGCTCTTATTTCCGGGGCGAGGGCACCATATATTTT
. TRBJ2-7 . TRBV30 CAWSVRGQIHF TGTGCCTGGAGTGTACGAGGACAGATACACTTC
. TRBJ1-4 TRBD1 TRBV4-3 CASSRYGTVGSNEKLFF TGCGCCAGCAGCCGATATGGGACAGTCGGTTCTAATGAAAAACTGTTTTTT
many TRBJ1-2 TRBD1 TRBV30 CAGLRDRPYGYTF TGTGCCGGCCTCCGGGACAGGCCCTATGGCTACACCTTC
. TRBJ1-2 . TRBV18 CASSPLGYGYTF TGTGCCAGCTCACCCTTGGGGTATGGCTACACCTTC
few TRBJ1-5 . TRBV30 CAWQGSGSNQPQHF TGTGCCTGGCAGGGGTCCGGAAGCAATCAGCCCCAGCATTTT
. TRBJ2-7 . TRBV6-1 CASSVDSLRSYEQYF TGTGCCAGCAGTGTGGACAGTTTACGCTCCTACGAGCAGTACTTC
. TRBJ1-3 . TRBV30 CAWSGSSGNTIYF TGTGCCTGGAGCGGCAGCTCTGGAAACACCATATATTTT
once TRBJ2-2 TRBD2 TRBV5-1 CASSLVVASGALGGELFF TGCGCCAGCAGCTTGGTGGTCGCTAGCGGTGCCTTGGGCGGGGAGCTGTTTTTT
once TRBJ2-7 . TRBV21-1 CATEQVAGVPYEQYF TGTGCCACGGAACAGGTAGCGGGAGTTCCATACGAGCAGTACTTC
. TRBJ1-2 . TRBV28 CASHSPKPNYGYTF TGTGCCAGCCACAGCCCTAAACCTAACTATGGCTACACCTTC
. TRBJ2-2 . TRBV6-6 CASSYPTRGTGELFF TGTGCCAGCAGTTACCCGACAAGGGGCACCGGGGAGCTGTTTTTT
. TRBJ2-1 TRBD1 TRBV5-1 CASNRGTYNEQFF TGCGCCAGCAACAGGGGTACGTACAATGAGCAGTTCTTC
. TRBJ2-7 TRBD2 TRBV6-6 CASSLAGGPPEQYF TGTGCCAGCAGTTTAGCGGGAGGGCCACCCGAGCAGTACTTC
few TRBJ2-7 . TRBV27 CASSLKGITGPRYEQYF TGTGCCAGCAGTTTAAAAGGGATTACAGGCCCTAGGTACGAGCAGTACTTC
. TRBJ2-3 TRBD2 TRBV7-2 CASSSGTSGPTDTQYF TGTGCCAGCAGCTCCGGGACTAGCGGCCCCACAGATACGCAGTATTTT
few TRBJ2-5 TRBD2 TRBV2 CASSVRGAGVRRETQYF TGTGCCAGCAGTGTTCGGGGAGCGGGAGTACGGCGAGAGACCCAGTACTTC
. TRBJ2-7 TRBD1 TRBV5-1 CASSSGQVSKSYEQYF TGCGCCAGCAGCTCGGGACAGGTGTCGAAATCGTACGAGCAGTACTTC
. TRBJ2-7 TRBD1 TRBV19 CASRGRTGGSYEQYF TGTGCCAGTAGGGGCCGGACAGGGGGTTCCTACGAGCAGTACTTC
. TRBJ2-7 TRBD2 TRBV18 CASSPPGSGGRKYEQYF TGTGCCAGCTCACCACCGGGGTCGGGCGGGAGGAAGTACGAGCAGTACTTC
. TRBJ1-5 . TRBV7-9 CASSLGGFDQPQHF TGTGCCAGCAGCTTAGGGGGGTTCGATCAGCCCCAGCATTTT
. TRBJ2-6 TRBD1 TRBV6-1 CASGRGQGGANVLTF TGTGCCAGCGGACGGGGACAGGGTGGGGCCAACGTCCTGACTTTC
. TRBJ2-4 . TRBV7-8 CASSLARENIQYF TGTGCCAGCAGCTTAGCCCGGGAAAACATTCAGTACTTC
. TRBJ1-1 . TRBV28 CATMEGRNTEAFF TGTGCCACCATGGAGGGGCGGAACACTGAAGCTTTCTTT
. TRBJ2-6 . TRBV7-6 CASSKGVGRANVLTF TGTGCCAGCAGTAAGGGGGTCGGGAGGGCCAACGTCCTGACTTTC
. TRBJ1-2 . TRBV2 CASSPVMGYTF TGTGCCAGCAGCCCGGTGATGGGCTACACCTTC
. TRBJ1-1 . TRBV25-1 CASSDTQGYTEAFF TGTGCCAGCAGTGACACCCAGGGGTACACTGAAGCTTTCTTT
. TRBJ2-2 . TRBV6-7 CASSYRDAGLTGELFF TGTGCCAGCAGTTACCGGGACGCCGGATTGACCGGGGAGCTGTTTTTT
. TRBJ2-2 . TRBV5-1 CASSLLSGAGTGELFF TGCGCCAGCAGCTTATTGTCGGGGGCGGGCACCGGGGAGCTGTTTTTT
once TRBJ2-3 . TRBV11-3 CASSSGLDTQYF TGTGCCAGCAGCTCCGGCCTAGATACGCAGTATTTT
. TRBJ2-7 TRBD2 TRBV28 CASSWTSGRRSSSYEQYF TGTGCCAGCAGTTGGACTAGCGGGAGGCGCTCAAGCTCCTACGAGCAGTACTTC
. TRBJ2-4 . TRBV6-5 CASRSGVAKNIQYF TGTGCCAGCAGGTCAGGGGTAGCCAAAAACATTCAGTACTTC
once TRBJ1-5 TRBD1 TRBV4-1 CASSQEDRGHQPQHF TGCGCCAGCAGCCAAGAAGACAGGGGGCATCAGCCCCAGCATTTT
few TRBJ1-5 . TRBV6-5 CASSYDSNQPQHF TGTGCCAGCAGTTACGATAGCAATCAGCCCCAGCATTTT
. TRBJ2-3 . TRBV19 CASKISRGRAGDTQYF TGTGCCAGTAAGATATCCCGCGGGCGTGCTGGGGATACGCAGTATTTT
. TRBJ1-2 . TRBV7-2 CASSLRNYGYTF TGTGCCAGCAGCTTAAGGAACTATGGCTACACCTTC
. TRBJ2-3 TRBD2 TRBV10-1 CASRASGTPTDTQYF TGCGCCAGCAGGGCCAGCGGGACCCCCACAGATACGCAGTATTTT
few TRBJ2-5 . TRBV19 CASSKGGPQETQYF TGTGCCAGTAGCAAGGGGGGGCCACAAGAGACCCAGTACTTC
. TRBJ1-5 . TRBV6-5 CASSPNRDQPQHF TGTGCCAGCAGCCCCAACAGGGACCAGCCCCAGCATTTT
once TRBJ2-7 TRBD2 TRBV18 CASSRLMGGYYEQYF TGTGCCAGCTCACGACTTATGGGAGGGTACTACGAGCAGTACTTC
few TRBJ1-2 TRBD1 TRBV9 CASSEQGQNIYGYTF TGTGCCAGCAGCGAGCAGGGACAGAACATCTATGGCTACACCTTC
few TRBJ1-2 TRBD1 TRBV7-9 CASSANADRQGVYGYTF TGTGCCAGCAGCGCAAATGCGGACAGGCAGGGCGTCTATGGCTACACCTTC
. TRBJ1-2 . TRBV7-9 CASSSSYGYTF TGTGCCAGCAGCTCCTCATATGGCTACACCTTC